This T cell receptor beta chain appears in the sequencing data of a study of shared clonotypes between healthy human individuals. Naive CD8 isolation took CD45RO-negative cells positively selected for CCR7 and excluded terminally differentiated effector memory CD45RA+ cells. The V end lost 2 bases, the J end lost 4 bases, and 9 bases lay between the germline ends. CDR1 is SEHNR and CDR2 is FQNEAQ in the germline V gene (reference sequence). CDR3 length equals 14 residues. Sorted-subset replicate PCR reactions contained roughly 200 ng DNA, corresponding to approximately 30,000 T cell genomes. Sequencing used immunoSEQ multiplex PCR; TCRdb keeps in-frame clones, though not all of them. Here the sample spans roughly 570,000 clones, more than 95% being singletons.

The rearrangement joins TRBV7-9 to TRBJ2-1, with unresolved D. This clonotype was obtained from a man under 40 in good health. The specimen sequenced was naive CD8+ T cells sorted from blood. CDR3 sequence reads: CASSLRNGYNEQFF. DNA of the CDR3: TGTGCCAGCAGCTTAAGGAACGGGTACAATGAGCAGTTCTTC.